This entry features one T cell receptor beta chain sequence. Its antigen is not known. The roughly 120-subject validation cohort, separate from the roughly 700-subject first cohort, included the donors. These data belong to a study of cytomegalovirus exposure and HLA in healthy donors. Study background: The same platform was used for the 120 or so validation repertoires as for the 650 to 700 first-cohort repertoires, as reported in a later analysis.

Assay used: immunoSEQ multiplex PCR; TCRdb lists only in-frame clones, some missing. The sample yields hundreds of thousands of clones, approximately 82% seen once. Overall study results and limits: Within the roughly 120 validation repertoires, first-cohort TCR clusters tended to co-occur, according to a later analysis. Through in vitro validation, a few CMV-associated chains were shown to be specific for CMV antigens.

The CDR3 is 12 residues long. Germline CDR1 reads SQVTM; CDR2 reads ANQGSEA. The V end was cut by 6 bases, the J end by 1 base, with 10 bases between. The chain combines TRBV29-1 with TRBJ2-7; D gene ambiguous. The source material was PBMCs. The origin of this receptor is a woman in her late teens or twenties in good health and CMV-seronegative. DNA for the CDR3: TGCAGCGTCGTTAGAGATTCCTACGAGCAGTACTTC. It encodes CSVVRDSYEQYF.